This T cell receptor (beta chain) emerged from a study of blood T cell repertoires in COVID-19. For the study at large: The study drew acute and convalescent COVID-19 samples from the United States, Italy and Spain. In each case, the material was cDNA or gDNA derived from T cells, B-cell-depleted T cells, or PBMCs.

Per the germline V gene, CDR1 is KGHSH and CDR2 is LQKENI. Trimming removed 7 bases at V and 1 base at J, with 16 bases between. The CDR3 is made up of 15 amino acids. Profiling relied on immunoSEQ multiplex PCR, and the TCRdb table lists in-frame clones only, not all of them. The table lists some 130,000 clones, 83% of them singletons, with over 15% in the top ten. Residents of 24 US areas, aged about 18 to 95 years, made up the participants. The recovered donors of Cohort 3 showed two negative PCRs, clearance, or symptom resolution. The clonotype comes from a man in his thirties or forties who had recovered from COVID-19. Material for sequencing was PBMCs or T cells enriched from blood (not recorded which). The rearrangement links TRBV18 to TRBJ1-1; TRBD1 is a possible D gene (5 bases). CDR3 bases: TGTGCCAGCTTGGGGGGAGAGGGGACGAACACTGAAGCTTTCTTT. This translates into CASLGGEGTNTEAFF.